This T cell receptor (beta chain) was captured by sequencing in a study of blood T cells in healthy people across ages. Study observations and caveats: Naive T cell percentage showed a strong correlation with the diversity of TCR beta. Any changes in expanded clonotypes were possibly confounded, as donor CMV status remained unknown. Considered underestimates were the diversity estimates obtained from one million T cells.

Germline assignment: CDR1 SGHTA and CDR2 FQGNSA. Trimming took off 5 bases at V and 1 base at J, with 14 bases between the two ends. The CDR3 totals 15 residues. This clonotype came up many times. Antigen unknown. Together with a sample-barcoded 5' primer, a J-beta primer mix was included in a second PCR lasting roughly 7 to 11 cycles. Every cDNA molecule bore a tag from a template-switch adaptor containing 12 random nucleotides. TCRdb independently ran MiXCR on the 5' RACE reads; one entry per CDR3 protein. The data contain 1.5 million to 2 million distinct CDR3 sequences, around 36% of them singletons.

The clonotype originates from a woman aged 30 to 39 in good health. V gene TRBV7-2 combines with J gene TRBJ1-2; no firm D call. The sample was blood. CDR3 loop: CASSLSATGNYGYTF. CDR3 nucleotides: TGTGCCAGCAGCCTATCTGCGACGGGTAACTATGGCTACACCTTC.